The rows below give T cell receptor beta chains drawn from one sample of a study of blood T cell repertoires in COVID-19. Sequencing used immunoSEQ multiplex PCR; TCRdb keeps in-frame clones, though not all of them. This sample yields 300,000 to 350,000 clones, of which roughly 87% are seen a single time; around 8.9% belongs to the top ten. The sequencing sample was made of peripheral blood. Receptors originate from a man aged 30 to 39 with COVID-19, enrolled during active disease. CDR3s include the opening cysteine and the closing phenylalanine or tryptophan. The D gene is left open where the match is weak. Only part of the rows carry a size: once, few, many, or a class if the clone is expanded.

d_call	clone_size	cdr3_length	v_call	j_call	cdr3_nt	cdr3_aa
.	.	15	TRBV15	TRBJ1-2	TGTGCCACCAGCCCTGGCCGGGAGGGGGGCCTTGGCTACACCTTC	CATSPGREGGLGYTF
TRBD1	.	14	TRBV6-1	TRBJ1-2	TGTGCCAGCAGTGAACAGGGGGCGATGGAGGGCTACACCTTC	CASSEQGAMEGYTF
TRBD1	.	14	TRBV10-2	TRBJ1-1	TGCGCCAGCAGTGGACAGGGTCACCGGGCTGAAGCTTTCTTT	CASSGQGHRAEAFF
TRBD2	.	15	TRBV4-3	TRBJ2-1	TGCGCCAGCAGCCAAGTAGCGGGCGTGGGGAATGAGCAGTTCTTC	CASSQVAGVGNEQFF
TRBD1	.	14	TRBV28	TRBJ1-2	TGTGCCAGCAGTGTAACAGGGGGCACCTATGGCTACACCTTC	CASSVTGGTYGYTF
.	.	14	TRBV2	TRBJ1-5	TGTGCCAGCAGTGAAGGGGCCCCCAATCAGCCCCAGCATTTT	CASSEGAPNQPQHF
.	.	14	TRBV7-8	TRBJ2-7	TGTGCCAGCAGCTTATCTCCAGGGTACTACGAGCAGTACTTC	CASSLSPGYYEQYF
TRBD1	.	12	TRBV10-3	TRBJ2-7	TGTGCCACCCGACAGGGGGCCTACGAGCAGTACTTC	CATRQGAYEQYF
.	.	14	TRBV18	TRBJ1-3	TGTGCCAGCTCAGCCGGAGTCGGGGTGAACACCATATATTTT	CASSAGVGVNTIYF
.	.	13	TRBV24-1	TRBJ2-1	TGTGCCACCAGTGATTCTAGCTACAATGAGCAGTTCTTC	CATSDSSYNEQFF
.	.	23	TRBV21-1	TRBJ1-5	TGTGCCAGCAGCAATAGGGGAGCATCGACCCCGGGACAGGGATGTAATGGCAATCAGCCCCAGCATTTT	CASSNRGASTPGQGCNGNQPQHF
.	.	12	TRBV29-1	TRBJ1-1	TGCAGCGTTGAAGTCGGTGCTACTGAAGCTTTCTTT	CSVEVGATEAFF
TRBD2	.	16	TRBV28	TRBJ2-3	TGTGCCAGCAGTCCCCGGACTAGCGGGATTACAGATACGCAGTATTTT	CASSPRTSGITDTQYF
TRBD1	.	16	TRBV18	TRBJ2-1	TGTGCCAGCTCACCGTCCGGACAGGGGATTTTGGATGAGCAGTTCTTC	CASSPSGQGILDEQFF
.	.	16	TRBV19	TRBJ1-4	TGTGCCAGTAGTATAGGGTTTGGCTGGACTAATGAAAAACTGTTTTTT	CASSIGFGWTNEKLFF
.	.	14	TRBV7-2	TRBJ2-7	TGTGCCAGCAGCTTAGGATCGGGGTTAGGCGAGCAGTACTTC	CASSLGSGLGEQYF
.	.	14	TRBV28	TRBJ1-2	TGTGCCAGCGGGCTGGTGGGGGGTAACTATGGCTACACCTTC	CASGLVGGNYGYTF
.	.	15	TRBV10-3	TRBJ2-2	TGTGCCATCAGTGCAGCGCAGGGGTACACCGGGGAGCTGTTTTTT	CAISAAQGYTGELFF
.	.	14	TRBV5-4	TRBJ2-3	TGTGCCAGCGGCCGGTTGGGCGGCACAGATACGCAGTATTTT	CASGRLGGTDTQYF
.	.	12	TRBV5-5	TRBJ2-3	TGTGCCAGCAGCTTGGAACGGGATACGCAGTATTTT	CASSLERDTQYF
TRBD1	.	13	TRBV12-5	TRBJ1-2	TGTGCTAGTGCTCCTGGACAGGGGGAGGGCTACACCTTC	CASAPGQGEGYTF
TRBD2	.	17	TRBV7-3	TRBJ2-1	TGTGCCAGCAGCTTAATCGCCGGAGCGGGAGGGCCCAATGAGCAGTTCTTC	CASSLIAGAGGPNEQFF
.	.	15	TRBV13	TRBJ2-3	TGTGCCAGCAGCGTCGGGCAGGGGGGTACAGATACGCAGTATTTT	CASSVGQGGTDTQYF
TRBD1	many	16	TRBV9	TRBJ2-2	TGTGCCAGTAACTACTATGGGACAGCGAACACCGGGGAGCTGTTTTTT	CASNYYGTANTGELFF
TRBD1	.	17	TRBV13	TRBJ1-5	TGTGCCAGCAGCTACCGACAGGGGAGAGGATCGAATCAGCCCCAGCATTTT	CASSYRQGRGSNQPQHF
TRBD1	.	17	TRBV7-9	TRBJ2-3	TGTGCCAGCAGCTTAGATTTGGGACAGGGTAGCACAGATACGCAGTATTTT	CASSLDLGQGSTDTQYF
TRBD1	.	16	TRBV7-8	TRBJ1-3	TGTGCCAGCAGCTTAGGGCAGGGGGCGACAGGAAACACCATATATTTT	CASSLGQGATGNTIYF
TRBD1	.	14	TRBV7-9	TRBJ1-3	TGTGCCAGCAGCTTAGGCAGGGGGCCAAACACCATATATTTT	CASSLGRGPNTIYF
TRBD1	.	19	TRBV6-2/TRBV6-3	TRBJ2-7	TGTGCCAGCAGTTACTCGACCGCCCCGACAGGGGCCAGGGCCTACGAGCAGTACTTC	CASSYSTAPTGARAYEQYF
.	.	18	TRBV25-1	TRBJ2-7	TGTGCCAGCAGTGAAGGGCAAGGGCTTAACTGGAGGATCTACGAGCAGTACTTC	CASSEGQGLNWRIYEQYF
TRBD2	.	15	TRBV10-3	TRBJ2-3	TGTGCCATCAGTACCGGGACTAGCGGCACAGATACGCAGTATTTT	CAISTGTSGTDTQYF
.	.	13	TRBV5-6	TRBJ1-4	TGTGCCAGCAGCTTGGGGCTCGAAAATCGACTGTTTTTT	CASSLGLENRLFF
TRBD2	.	16	TRBV19	TRBJ2-1	TGTGCCAGTAGTACTGGGATGGGCAGACTAGCGGGAGTTCTGTTCTTC	CASSTGMGRLAGVLFF
TRBD1	.	13	TRBV19	TRBJ1-1	TGTGCCAGTGGGGACAGGGTCAACACTGAAGCTTTCTTT	CASGDRVNTEAFF
.	.	12	TRBV7-2	TRBJ2-5	TGTGCCAGCAGCTCCCTCCAAGAGACCCAGTACTTC	CASSSLQETQYF
TRBD1	.	18	TRBV3-1/TRBV3-2	TRBJ2-6	TGTGCCAGCAGCCAAGAAGGACAGGGGCGTATAGGGGCCAACGTCCTGACTTTC	CASSQEGQGRIGANVLTF
.	.	12	TRBV12-3/TRBV12-4	TRBJ2-1	TGTGCCAGCAGCCCTGCCAGGGGTGAGCAGTTCTTC	CASSPARGEQFF
.	.	16	TRBV2	TRBJ1-6	TGTGCCAGCAGTGAAAGGAGGGGAAACTATAATTCACCCCTCCACTTT	CASSERRGNYNSPLHF
.	.	17	TRBV19	TRBJ1-5	TGTGCCAGTAGCCCGCGAAGATCTGAGGGGGTCAATCAGCCCCAGCATTTT	CASSPRRSEGVNQPQHF